These 24 T cell receptor beta chains originate from one sample sequenced in a study of regulatory T cells in long-lasting Graves disease. Indicated time point: newly diagnosed GD, antithyroid drugs for less than 3 months. The TCR library was made from RNA that had been extracted from PBMCs in TRIzol. CDR3-region Arm-PCR and iRepertoire HTBI primers produced the TCR beta libraries. One entry per CDR3 protein results from TCRdb running MiXCR on the multiplex PCR reads. The sample consists of approximately 480,000 distinct CDR3 sequences, around 15% of them appearing once. These data were also filed under a second study, of T cells in Graves' hyperthyroidism and ophthalmopathy.

The input for sequencing was peripheral blood mononuclear cells (PBMCs), taken at new diagnosis, from a patient treated with antithyroid drugs. The receptors shown here come from a man aged 40-55 years with Graves disease.

A few counts support this clonotype. The rearrangement joins TRBV19 to TRBJ1-5; possibly TRBD1 for D (5 bases). Germline V gene data show CDR1 as LNHDA and CDR2 as SQIVND (reference sequence). Trimming took 4 bases from V and 0 from J, leaving 10 bases between them. The CDR3 has 15 residues. The CDR3 region has the DNA TGTGCCAGTAGTACCCAAGGGGTTAGCAATCAGCCCCAGCATTTT. This codes for CASSTQGVSNQPQHF.

At least ten counts were recorded for this clonotype. The chain recombines TRBV20-1 with TRBJ1-2; TRBD1 aligns across 9 bases. Trimming took 6 bases from V and 4 from J; bases not matched to a gene: 9. CDR1 and CDR2 from the germline V gene are DFQATT and SNEGSKA (reference sequence). The CDR3 sequence is 14 residues long. CDR3 sequence reads: CSAGTGTKLYGYTF. CDR3 in DNA: TGCAGTGCGGGGACAGGGACAAAACTCTATGGCTACACCTTC.

The sample holds many counts of this clonotype. The rearrangement links TRBV20-1 to TRBJ1-1, with a weak D call TRBD1 (5 bases). Germline values: CDR1 DFQATT, CDR2 SNEGSKA (reference sequence). The CDR3 covers 14 residues. Trimming took off 0 bases at V and 1 base at J, with 9 bases between the two ends. CDR3 sequence reads: CSARDWGKNTEAFF. The DNA of the CDR3 is TGCAGTGCTAGAGATTGGGGCAAGAACACTGAAGCTTTCTTT.

This clonotype appeared a single time. The genes are TRBV19 and TRBJ2-1; 8 bases agree with TRBD2. V gave up 2 bases and J gave up 6 bases; unmatched junction bases: 3. Germline V gene lookup returns CDR1 LNHDA and CDR2 SQIVND (reference sequence). The CDR3 length is 14 residues. The CDR3 DNA reads as TGTGCCAGTAGTATATGGACTAGCTTCAATGAGCAGTTCTTC. Encoded protein: CASSIWTSFNEQFF.

Details on this clonotype: The final CDR3 position lacks the conserved phenylalanine or tryptophan, pointing to a likely read error. This rearrangement joins TRBV28 to TRBJ2-5; perhaps TRBD1 as D (5 bases). There are 15 residues in the CDR3. CDR1 is MDHEN, CDR2 SYDVKM, per germline. Trimming took off 5 bases at V and 5 bases at J, with 18 bases between the two ends. The DNA of the CDR3 is TGTGCCAGCAGTCTCAGTGACAGTCCCGGGGAGACCCAGTACCTC. This encodes CASSLSDSPGETQYL.

The chain combines TRBV20-1 with TRBJ2-7, with 9 positions matching TRBD2. J gave up 7 bases and V 6 bases, and 10 bases lay outside the gene matches. CDR1 and CDR2 from the germline V gene are DFQATT and SNEGSKA (reference sequence). This CDR3 comprises 13 residues. The CDR3 loop reads CSAGLAKTGEQYF. CDR3 nucleotides: TGCAGTGCCGGACTAGCGAAAACGGGGGAGCAGTACTTC.

This clonotype was recorded at least ten times. This chain's CDR3 is CAIRGGTPGYNEQFF. In DNA form, the CDR3 reads TGTGCCATCAGGGGGGGGACTCCCGGTTACAATGAGCAGTTCTTC. This chain links TRBV10-3 with TRBJ2-1; TRBD2 aligns across 7 bases. The CDR3 covers 15 residues. V shed 6 bases, J shed 4 bases, and the junction held 9 bases outside the gene matches. Germline CDR1 is ENHRY and CDR2 is SYGVKD.

The rearrangement uses TRBV12-3 or TRBV12-4 and TRBJ1-5; no definite D call. CDR3 length: 12 amino acids. Trimming cost V 5 bases and J 6 bases, with 8 bases left between them. DNA of the CDR3: TGTGCCAGCAGTCAAATACGTCAGCCCCAGCATTTT. Encoded protein: CASSQIRQPQHF.

This chain links TRBV19 with TRBJ1-5; D is uncertain. Germline assignment: CDR1 LNHDA and CDR2 SQIVND (reference sequence). The CDR3 is 15 residues long. V lost 6 bases to trimming and J lost 1 base, with 13 bases between them. As DNA, the CDR3 is TGTGCCAGTAGGACCTTAGGGCGGAGCAATCAGCCCCAGCATTTT. Translation gives CASRTLGRSNQPQHF.

The chain is built from TRBV28 and TRBJ2-1; TRBD2 agrees at 11 bases. J gave up 4 bases and V 5 bases, and 7 bases lay outside the gene matches. This CDR3 has 16 amino acids. Germline V gene lookup returns CDR1 MDHEN and CDR2 SYDVKM. The chain's CDR3 is CASSELGLAAYNEQFF. The CDR3 DNA follows: TGTGCCAGCAGTGAGTTGGGACTAGCGGCTTACAATGAGCAGTTCTTC. Full variable domain (missing parts from reference TRBV28 and TRBJ2-1): DVKVTQSSRYLVKRTGEKVFLECVQDMDHENMFWYRQDPGLGLRLIYFSYDVKMKEKGDIPEGYSVSREKKERFSLILESASTNQTSMYLCASSELGLAAYNEQFFGPGTRLTVL.

The chain has TRBV7-9 and TRBJ1-4, with 7 bases that match TRBD1. The CDR3 is 13 amino acids. The germline gives CDR1 SEHNR, CDR2 FQNEAQ (reference sequence). V gave up 5 bases and J gave up 6 bases; unmatched junction bases: 3. CDR3 sequence: CASSAGQYEKLFF. CDR3 in DNA: TGTGCCAGCAGCGCGGGACAGTATGAAAAACTGTTTTTT.

This clonotype came up many times. V and J are TRBV4-1 and TRBJ1-2; D is uncertain. There are 15 residues in the CDR3. Trimming cost V 1 base and J 8 bases, with 17 bases left between them. Germline V gene lookup returns CDR1 MGHRA and CDR2 YSYEKL. CDR3 nucleotides: TGCGCCAGCAGCCAAGTTGTGAAGGGATCGGGCGGCTACACCTTC. Its protein is CASSQVVKGSGGYTF.

This clonotype was picked up many times. The chain employs TRBV2 and TRBJ1-6; perhaps TRBD1 as D (5 bases). V dropped 2 bases and J dropped 5 bases, with 10 bases sitting between them. Germline values: CDR1 SNHLY, CDR2 FYNNEI. The CDR3 totals 15 residues. CDR3 sequence (DNA): TGTGCCAGCAGTGAAACCCCCAGGGATAATTCACCCCTCCACTTT. Encoded protein: CASSETPRDNSPLHF.

This clonotype came up many times. V usage is TRBV6-2 or TRBV6-3 and J usage is TRBJ2-7; 9 bases are shared with TRBD1. This CDR3 is 15 amino acids long. CDR1 and CDR2 (germline): MNHEY, SVGEGT. The V and J ends lost 7 bases and 5 bases, in that order; junction bases with no gene match: 12. The CDR3 coding sequence is TGTGCCAGCACCCCGGACAGGGGAAGAGTCAACGAGCAGTACTTC. Protein sequence: CASTPDRGRVNEQYF.

The table lists this clonotype with a few counts. This chain connects TRBV29-1 to TRBJ2-5; D not resolved. V was cut by 7 bases and J by 5 bases, with 8 bases left in between. CDR3 size: 10 residues. CDR1 and CDR2 (germline): SQVTM, ANQGSEA. For the CDR3, the DNA is TGCAGCGCTTATGGCGAGACCCAGTACTTC. Its translation is CSAYGETQYF.

Turning to this clonotype: Since a much larger clone is just one base distant, this may be a read error. The chain links TRBV6-2 or TRBV6-3 to TRBJ2-3; 7 nucleotides agree with TRBD2. The CDR3 loop spans 15 amino acids. The germline V gene encodes CDR1 MNHEY and CDR2 SVGEGT. The trim removed 6 bases at V and 2 bases at J, leaving 8 bases unmatched. CDR3 DNA sequence: TGTGCCAGCAGAGGACTAGTGGCTTCCACAGATACGCAGTATTTT. Amino acid sequence: CASRGLVASTDTQYF.

The table lists this clonotype with many counts. The chain uses TRBV27 and TRBJ2-7; D is uncertain. This CDR3 spans 17 amino acids. Germline V gene sequence: CDR1 MNHEY, CDR2 SMNVEV (reference sequence). Trimming took off 1 base at V and 0 bases at J, with 16 bases between the two ends. In DNA, the CDR3 is TGTGCCAGCAGTTTATTTGGTCAAACAGCTCACTCCTACGAGCAGTACTTC. Translating gives CASSLFGQTAHSYEQYF.

This clonotype was recorded a few times. The chain is built from TRBV6-2 or TRBV6-3 and TRBJ2-1; the D gene is possibly TRBD1 (7 bases). In germline, CDR1 is MNHEY, CDR2 SVGEGT. This CDR3 region has 15 residues. Trimming cost V 8 bases and J 3 bases, with 17 bases left between them. The CDR3 sequence: CASRGGTAIYNEQFF. DNA of the CDR3: TGTGCCAGCCGAGGCGGGACAGCCATCTACAATGAGCAGTTCTTC.

This clonotype was observed at least ten times. The chain links TRBV24-1 to TRBJ2-1; 14 bases align to TRBD2. Germline V CDR1 and CDR2: KGHDR, SFDVKD. V gave up 5 bases and J gave up 6 bases; unmatched junction bases: 17. The CDR3 is made up of 20 amino acids. In DNA, the CDR3 is TGTGCCACCAGTGCAAACTTCGGGACAGGGGGACTAGCGGGAGTCAATGAGCAGTTCTTC. It yields the protein CATSANFGTGGLAGVNEQFF.

This clonotype showed up just a few times. This rearrangement joins TRBV27 to TRBJ2-5; D uncertain. The germline CDR1 and CDR2 sequences are MNHEY and SMNVEV (reference sequence). The CDR3 has 12 amino acids. Trimming took 8 bases from V and 4 from J, leaving 11 bases between them. CDR3: CASGYPPETQYF. CDR3 DNA: TGTGCCAGCGGCTACCCTCCAGAGACCCAGTACTTC.

This clonotype was seen only a few times. This chain links TRBV28 with TRBJ2-1, with 14 bases that match TRBD2. Germline V gives CDR1 MDHEN, CDR2 SYDVKM. This CDR3 spans 18 amino acids. The J segment lost 4 bases and the V segment lost 5 bases, leaving 10 bases of the junction unmatched. The CDR3 DNA reads TGTGCCAGCAGTCCCTTTGGGACTAGCGGGAGTAAGTACAATGAGCAGTTCTTC. Translation gives CASSPFGTSGSKYNEQFF.

This clonotype was counted at least ten times. This chain joins TRBV27 and TRBJ2-2; TRBD2 aligns across 8 bases. Germline-derived CDR1 and CDR2 are MNHEY and SMNVEV (reference sequence). Trimming took 7 bases from V and 1 from J; bases not matched to a gene: 8. This CDR3 has 16 amino acids. CDR3: CASKDHSGVNTGELFF. CDR3 coding DNA: TGTGCCAGCAAGGACCATAGCGGGGTGAACACCGGGGAGCTGTTTTTT.

V gene TRBV12-3 or TRBV12-4 combines with J gene TRBJ2-6; D may be TRBD1 (6 bases). This CDR3 is 19 amino acids long. The germline V and J ends were trimmed by 3 bases and 0 bases, with 18 bases remaining between them. The CDR3 protein is CASSLGPGTISSGANVLTF. Here the CDR3 DNA reads TGTGCCAGCAGTTTGGGCCCGGGGACAATCAGCTCTGGGGCCAACGTCCTGACTTTC.

The table lists this clonotype with many counts. DNA of the CDR3: TGTGCCAGCTCACCACCGATCGGGACTTCCCTCCTCGAGCAGTACTTC. Translation: CASSPPIGTSLLEQYF. The chain is built from TRBV18 and TRBJ2-7; TRBD2 is a possible D gene (6 bases). Germline V gene data show CDR1 as KGHSH and CDR2 as LQKENI. The CDR3 is 16 residues long. V was pared by 0 bases and J by 6 bases, with 18 bases between.